This is a list of T cell receptor beta chains from one sample in a study of beta chain features in type 1 diabetes. Sequencing was performed with immunoSEQ multiplex PCR; in TCRdb, only in-frame clones are kept and a portion is missing. Among under 250,000 clones listed, around 14% were seen once. The material sequenced was naive CD4+ T cells from blood. These receptors were taken from a woman between 35 and 50 years old in good health. CDR3s include the opening cysteine and the closing phenylalanine or tryptophan. The order of the fields is V gene, D gene, clone size, J gene, CDR3 protein, CDR3 DNA. D genes are given only for firm matches. Size is omitted from some rows. Given values are once, few, many or a class for expanded clones.

TRBV25-1	-	few	TRBJ1-1	CASSEGLSTEAFF	TGTGCCAGCAGCGAGGGACTTAGCACTGAAGCTTTCTTT
TRBV6-6	-	-	TRBJ1-5	CASNQGGYQPQHF	TGTGCCAGCAATCAAGGGGGTTATCAGCCCCAGCATTTT
TRBV5-1	TRBD1	few	TRBJ1-2	CASKEGYRGPNYGYTF	TGCGCCAGCAAGGAGGGCTACAGGGGGCCTAACTATGGCTACACCTTC
TRBV10-3	-	few	TRBJ2-3	CAISEASSSGDLRYF	TGTGCCATCAGTGAGGCATCGTCGTCGGGGGACTTGAGGTATTTT
TRBV6-1	-	-	TRBJ1-1	CASSERFGVNTEAFF	TGTGCCAGCAGTGAGCGTTTCGGAGTGAACACTGAAGCTTTCTTT
TRBV10-3	-	-	TRBJ1-1	CAISVEGNTEAFF	TGTGCCATCAGTGTGGAGGGCAACACTGAAGCTTTCTTT
TRBV6-1	TRBD2	-	TRBJ2-1	CASSEWSGGASYNEQFF	TGTGCCAGCAGTGAATGGAGCGGGGGGGCTTCCTACAATGAGCAGTTCTTC
TRBV25-1	TRBD2	-	TRBJ2-7	CASSDFLTSGGSYEQYF	TGTGCCAGCAGTGACTTCCTGACTAGCGGGGGGTCGTACGAGCAGTACTTC
TRBV4-1	TRBD1	-	TRBJ2-1	CASSQPGQGFNEQFF	TGCGCCAGCAGCCAACCGGGACAGGGTTTTAATGAGCAGTTCTTC
TRBV5-6	-	-	TRBJ2-3	CASSWPVGASTDTQYF	TGTGCCAGCAGTTGGCCAGTAGGGGCAAGCACAGATACGCAGTATTTT
TRBV27	TRBD1	few	TRBJ2-2	CASSLRGRGTGELFF	TGTGCCAGCAGCCTCAGGGGGCGTGGCACCGGGGAGCTGTTTTTT
TRBV5-4	-	-	TRBJ1-2	CASSLWSNYGYTF	TGTGCCAGCAGCTTGTGGAGTAACTATGGCTACACCTTC
TRBV25-1	-	-	TRBJ2-7	CASGGAGYEQYF	TGTGCCAGCGGTGGAGCAGGATACGAGCAGTACTTC
TRBV5-4	-	-	TRBJ1-1	CASSHGQSKEAFF	TGTGCCAGCAGCCACGGACAGAGTAAAGAAGCTTTCTTT
TRBV27	TRBD1	few	TRBJ1-2	CASSPPGQGFGYTF	TGTGCCAGCAGTCCGCCGGGACAGGGGTTTGGCTACACCTTC
TRBV11-2	-	-	TRBJ1-2	CASSQGAGPTYGYTF	TGTGCCAGCAGCCAAGGGGCCGGTCCGACCTATGGCTACACCTTC
TRBV23-1	-	few	TRBJ1-1	CASSRFGQTNTEAFF	TGCGCCAGCAGCCGCTTCGGACAGACGAACACTGAAGCTTTCTTT
TRBV18	-	-	TRBJ2-3	CASSPLPVSGKADTQYF	TGTGCCAGCTCACCACTCCCCGTTAGCGGTAAAGCAGATACGCAGTATTTT
TRBV5-4	TRBD2	-	TRBJ2-7	CASSLGASGVTYEQYF	TGTGCCAGCAGCTTAGGGGCTAGCGGGGTCACCTACGAGCAGTACTTC
TRBV18	-	-	TRBJ2-5	CASSPKSAAETQYF	TGTGCCAGCTCACCAAAGAGCGCAGCAGAGACCCAGTACTTC
TRBV29-1	-	-	TRBJ1-1	CSVGPGFSTEAFF	TGCAGCGTTGGACCCGGGTTTAGCACTGAAGCTTTCTTT
TRBV4-1	TRBD1	few	TRBJ1-5	CASSQGQGRQPQHF	TGCGCCAGCAGCCAAGGACAGGGGAGGCAGCCCCAGCATTTT
TRBV7-2	-	-	TRBJ1-2	CASSLMGFGGNYGYTF	TGTGCCAGCAGCTTAATGGGTTTCGGCGGTAACTATGGCTACACCTTC
TRBV27	-	once	TRBJ1-2	CASNRTIGVYGYTF	TGTGCCAGCAATAGAACAATCGGGGTCTATGGCTACACCTTC
TRBV9	TRBD2	-	TRBJ2-2	CASSVRASGGRSTTGELFF	TGTGCCAGCAGCGTAAGGGCTAGCGGGGGTCGTTCGACCACCGGGGAGCTGTTTTTT
TRBV25-1	TRBD2	-	TRBJ2-1	CASSPPGLAGYNEQFF	TGTGCCAGCAGTCCCCCGGGACTAGCGGGGTACAATGAGCAGTTCTTC
TRBV5-1	-	-	TRBJ2-2	CASSLEVAGLTGELFF	TGCGCCAGCAGCTTGGAGGTCGCAGGGCTGACCGGGGAGCTGTTTTTT
TRBV5-4	TRBD1	once	TRBJ1-4	CASSVRQGQIEKLFF	TGTGCCAGCTCCGTCCGACAGGGACAAATTGAAAAACTGTTTTTT
TRBV18	-	-	TRBJ1-2	CASSPGSYGYTF	TGTGCCAGCTCACCAGGGAGCTATGGCTACACCTTC
TRBV6-6	-	-	TRBJ1-1	CASSSRGRGVSTEAFF	TGTGCCAGCAGTTCCCGTGGCAGGGGTGTGAGCACTGAAGCTTTCTTT
TRBV10-3	TRBD2	few	TRBJ2-5	CAISGRDLAGLGTQYF	TGTGCCATCAGTGGTAGGGACCTAGCGGGCCTAGGGACCCAGTACTTC
TRBV11-2	-	-	TRBJ1-5	CASSLLSNQPQHF	TGTGCCAGCAGCTTACTGAGCAATCAGCCCCAGCATTTT
TRBV14	-	few	TRBJ1-2	CASSQASQGRRGYTF	TGTGCCAGCAGCCAAGCCTCTCAGGGGAGAAGGGGCTACACCTTC
TRBV7-2	-	few	TRBJ2-5	CASSARTTQETQYF	TGTGCCAGCAGCGCGCGAACGACTCAAGAGACCCAGTACTTC
TRBV18	TRBD1	few	TRBJ1-2	CASSPMDRPSGDYTF	TGTGCCAGCTCACCGATGGACAGGCCGTCCGGGGACTACACCTTC
TRBV2	TRBD1	-	TRBJ1-2	CASSEPTGLNYGYTF	TGTGCCAGCAGTGAACCGACAGGGCTTAACTATGGCTACACCTTC
TRBV7-9	TRBD2	-	TRBJ2-1	CASRGTSGGSYNEQFF	TGTGCCAGCCGGGGGACTAGCGGGGGATCCTACAATGAGCAGTTCTTC
TRBV7-2	-	few	TRBJ2-3	CASSLADGDTQYF	TGTGCCAGCAGCCTGGCGGATGGAGATACGCAGTATTTT